This TCR beta chain was observed in a study of CD8 T cells in ankylosing spondylitis. The study, taken as a whole, reports: Clones linked to disease, bearing a CD8+ phenotype, were relatively rare in peripheral blood. Certain motif variants had earlier been reported in reactive arthritis synovial fluid and blood. Eight highly homologous variants made up a TCR beta motif, and this motif appeared characteristic of ankylosing spondylitis blood.

Notes on this clonotype: The antigen remains unidentified.

V was trimmed by 0 bases and J by 1 base, leaving 11 bases between them. Germline assignment: CDR1 SGHRS and CDR2 YFSETQ. This CDR3 has 15 amino acids. A quantitative 5'-RACE method, one with molecular barcodes, was used to make TCR beta libraries. TCRdb called the 5' RACE reads again in MiXCR, with one record for every CDR3 protein. Counted here are nearly 250,000 distinct CDR3 sequences, 30% to 35% occurring once; the ten biggest clones make up about 4.2%. The TCR comes from a male donor with ankylosing spondylitis or in good health (not recorded which). The chain couples TRBV5-1 to TRBJ2-7; D could derive from TRBD1 or TRBD2 (5 bases each). Sequencing was done on a sample of blood, either unsorted or a sorted T cell fraction (not recorded which). CDR3 coding DNA: TGCGCCAGCAGCTTGGACGGGACGTCTTCCTACGAGCAGTACTTC. This encodes CASSLDGTSSYEQYF. The variable domain in full, completed from reference TRBV5-1 and TRBJ2-7, reads KAGVTQTPRYLIKTRGQQVTLSCSPISGHRSVSWYQQTPGQGLQFLFEYFSETQRNKGNFPGRFSGRQFSNSRSEMNVSTLELGDSALYLCASSLDGTSSYEQYFGPGTRLTVT.